The 9 T cell receptor beta chains given below trace back to one sample, sequenced in a study of T cell changes during pregnancy in multiple sclerosis. Assay: immunoSEQ multiplex PCR; the TCRdb copy retains only in-frame clones and omits some. The sample consists of around 92,000 clones, approximately 95% of them appearing once. The specimen was peripheral blood, collected in the first trimester of pregnancy. The source is a female donor with multiple sclerosis, enrolled in a pregnancy study.

The V call is TRBV5-4, the J call TRBJ2-6, with D possibly being TRBD2 (7 bases). This CDR3 has 17 residues. CDR1 and CDR2 from the germline V gene are SGHNT and YYREEE (reference sequence). The germline V and J ends were trimmed by 4 bases and 2 bases, with 16 bases remaining between them. The CDR3 bases are TGTGCCAGCAGCCCAGGAGGGGGAGGGGCTGGGGCCAACGTCCTGACTTTC. Encoded protein: CASSPGGGGAGANVLTF.

V usage is TRBV7-3 and J usage is TRBJ2-3; the match to TRBD1 covers 8 bases. CDR1 and CDR2 (germline): SGHTA, FQGTGA. The CDR3 is 14 amino acids. Unmatched junction bases numbered 6, after V lost 5 bases and J lost 5 bases. CDR3 residues: CASSTTGGIDTQYF. Written as DNA, the CDR3 is TGTGCCAGCAGCACCACAGGGGGGATAGATACGCAGTATTTT.

Remarks on this clone: Within the sample, other DNA sequences also encode this same CDR3. V is TRBV5-6 and J is TRBJ1-2; 9 positions agree with TRBD1. Germline V CDR1 and CDR2: SGHDT, YYEEEE. Trimming at V came to 4 bases and at J to 2 bases, leaving 6 bases not matched to a gene. CDR3 length: 15 residues. CDR3 sequence (DNA): TGTGCCAGCAGCGAGGGACAGGGTGCCAACTATGGCTACACCTTC. Amino acids: CASSEGQGANYGYTF.

The V gene is TRBV19, the J gene TRBJ2-3, with D perhaps matching TRBD1 (5 bases). The germline gives CDR1 LNHDA, CDR2 SQIVND (reference sequence). The V end was cut by 0 bases, the J end by 4 bases, with 5 bases between. The CDR3 loop spans 13 amino acids. The DNA for the CDR3 is TGTGCCAGTAGTATAGACAGGGCAGATACGCAGTATTTT. Protein product: CASSIDRADTQYF. Combining the CDR3 with reference TRBV19 and TRBJ2-3 gives the whole variable domain DGGITQSPKYLFRKEGQNVTLSCEQNLNHDAMYWYRQDPGQGLRLIYYSQIVNDFQKGDIAEGYSVSREKKESFPLTVTSAQKNPTAFYLCASSIDRADTQYFGPGTRLTVL.

With respect to this clone: Different DNA sequences within this sample yield the same CDR3. The gene calls are TRBV19 and TRBJ2-3; possible D gene TRBD1, 5 bases. Deletions cut 3 bases from V and 0 bases from J, with 7 bases between. The CDR3 sequence is 14 residues long. Germline V gene data show CDR1 as LNHDA and CDR2 as SQIVND (reference sequence). The CDR3 region is CASSIGASTDTQYF. The CDR3 DNA is TGTGCCAGTAGTATTGGGGCTAGCACAGATACGCAGTATTTT. Variable domain in full (rest from reference TRBV19 and TRBJ2-3): DGGITQSPKYLFRKEGQNVTLSCEQNLNHDAMYWYRQDPGQGLRLIYYSQIVNDFQKGDIAEGYSVSREKKESFPLTVTSAQKNPTAFYLCASSIGASTDTQYFGPGTRLTVL.

V is TRBV29-1 and J is TRBJ1-1; D uncertain. This CDR3 has 12 amino acids. V lost 8 bases to trimming and J lost 3 bases, with 13 bases between them. The germline V gene encodes CDR1 SQVTM and CDR2 ANQGSEA. CDR3 protein: CSFLDWYTEAFF. The CDR3 DNA is TGCAGCTTCTTAGACTGGTACACTGAAGCTTTCTTT.

The V gene is TRBV6-4, the J gene TRBJ1-2; no clear D gene. The V and J ends lost 0 bases and 3 bases respectively, with 14 bases between them. Germline CDR1 is MRHNA and CDR2 is SNTAGT. This CDR3 comprises 16 residues. The CDR3 spells CASSDSNLREDYGYTF. CDR3 DNA sequence: TGTGCCAGCAGTGACTCGAATTTACGGGAGGACTATGGCTACACCTTC.

The chain combines TRBV5-1 with TRBJ2-5; TRBD2 agrees at 7 bases. This CDR3 comprises 13 residues. CDR1 and CDR2 from the germline V gene are SGHRS and YFSETQ. V lost 7 bases to trimming and J lost 1 base; unmatched junction nucleotides: 4. The CDR3 spells CASGAGIQETQYF. CDR3 nucleotide sequence: TGCGCCAGCGGAGCGGGGATCCAAGAGACCCAGTACTTC.

The rearrangement uses TRBV9 and TRBJ2-1; 11 bases agree with TRBD2. CDR3 length: 16 residues. J was trimmed by 5 bases and V by 3 bases; bases with no gene match: 7. Germline CDR1 and CDR2: SGDLS and YYNGEE. The CDR3 spells CASSGKGLADDNEQFF. In DNA form, the CDR3 reads TGTGCCAGCAGCGGGAAGGGACTAGCGGACGACAATGAGCAGTTCTTC.